This TCR beta chain originates from a study of blood T cell repertoires in COVID-19 (dated by TCRdb to 2018 to 2020). About the investigation overall: Samples covering the acute and convalescent phases of COVID-19 were provided by collaborators in the United States, Italy and Spain. The material from the prospective study consisted of cDNA or gDNA derived from T cells, B-cell-depleted T cells, or PBMCs. Subjects who had been exposed to COVID-19, were actively infected with it, or had recovered from it provided the deeply sampled blood TCRbeta repertoires that made up the dataset. The repertoires were released in a freely available public database meant as a resource for research on the immune response to SARS-CoV-2. The samples were drawn from two sources: the first 160 participants of the ongoing ImmuneRACE study, and 1,200 or so subjects contributed by 6 global collaborators. The sample metadata nearly always contained a de-identified subject ID, COVID-19 status, age in years and sex. Where HLA class I and class II types were available, the types were taken from metadata supplied by the sample provider, not from assay-based typing. Points the paper makes about the study in general: The amount of clinical and demographic metadata varied by source and participant and was provided uncurated.

A second Seattle source provided samples from volunteer blood donors who had recovered from COVID-19. Whole blood was collected in K2EDTA tubes by collaborating institutions according to the institutions' own protocols. Collaborator samples were shipped for TCRbeta analysis as frozen whole blood, isolated PBMCs, or DNA extracted from either sample type. Notes on this clone: Its recognized antigen is unknown. Base qualities are missing; no much larger clone stands one base away.

V is reduced by 5 bases and J by 0 bases, leaving a spacing of 9 bases between them. The CDR3, cysteine through phenylalanine, is 14 amino acids long. Only the CDR3 part of the read is kept: 42 bases, read in frame from the first base. Via the germline V gene, CDR1 is SNHLY and CDR2 FYNNEI. The immunoSEQ Assay, a bias-controlled multiplex PCR, was used to amplify TCRbeta CDR3 regions from genomic DNA. The paper's processing steps were these. Nucleated cell counts per sample were estimated from amplification of reference gene primers within the assay. To quantify the absolute abundance of each unique TCRbeta CDR3 rearrangement, sequence reads were collapsed and filtered. Productive Simpson clonality was computed per sample as the square root of Simpson's diversity index over productive rearrangements. Not all clones reach the TCRdb copy of this immuneACCESS table, which keeps in-frame sequences only. Checked studies attribute under half of the gap to unresolved V genes and leave the rest unexplained. That table gives V, J and clone size, and the DNA gave D and trimming. The sample table records about 240,000 clones; about nine tenths of these occur just once. The ten largest clonotypes hold 7.2% of the sample.

Sequencing was performed on peripheral blood. Recombination linked TRBV2 to TRBJ2-3; TRBD1 is a weak D gene call, 6 bases matching. The receptor's source is a man between 60 and 70 years old who had recovered from COVID-19. Here is the DNA: TGTGCCAGCAGTTCCGGGACAAGCACAGATACGCAGTATTTT. Protein translation: CASSSGTSTDTQYF. The reference TRBV2 and TRBJ2-3 proteins fill in what lies around the CDR3, so the full variable domain reads EPEVTQTPSHQVTQMGQEVILRCVPISNHLYFYWYRQILGQKVEFLVSFYNNEISEKSEIFDDQFSVERPDGSNFTLKIRSTKLEDSAMYFCASSSGTSTDTQYFGPGTRLTVL.